Reported below is one T cell receptor (beta chain). Using immunoSEQ multiplex PCR, the repertoire was profiled, and TCRdb retains in-frame clones only, with some absent. The data contain 66,000 or so clones, 77% of them singletons. The CDR3 is made up of 16 amino acids. Germline CDR1 and CDR2: MNHEY and SVGAGI. With 4 bases removed from V and 8 bases from J, the gap between germline ends came to 20 bases. This sample was taken from a study of OX40 agonist ivuxolimab in advanced cancers. The chain combines TRBV6-5 with TRBJ1-4, with D possibly matching TRBD1 (6 bases). Sequences were derived from CD4+ or CD8+ T cells sorted from blood, sampled in a trial of the OX40 agonist ivuxolimab. The clonotype was recovered from an adult with an advanced solid tumor such as melanoma, head and neck, liver or kidney cancer. CDR3 nucleotide sequence: TGTGCCAGCAGTTTACCGACAGGATCTTTAGAGGAAAAACTGTTTTTT. Its translation: CASSLPTGSLEEKLFF.